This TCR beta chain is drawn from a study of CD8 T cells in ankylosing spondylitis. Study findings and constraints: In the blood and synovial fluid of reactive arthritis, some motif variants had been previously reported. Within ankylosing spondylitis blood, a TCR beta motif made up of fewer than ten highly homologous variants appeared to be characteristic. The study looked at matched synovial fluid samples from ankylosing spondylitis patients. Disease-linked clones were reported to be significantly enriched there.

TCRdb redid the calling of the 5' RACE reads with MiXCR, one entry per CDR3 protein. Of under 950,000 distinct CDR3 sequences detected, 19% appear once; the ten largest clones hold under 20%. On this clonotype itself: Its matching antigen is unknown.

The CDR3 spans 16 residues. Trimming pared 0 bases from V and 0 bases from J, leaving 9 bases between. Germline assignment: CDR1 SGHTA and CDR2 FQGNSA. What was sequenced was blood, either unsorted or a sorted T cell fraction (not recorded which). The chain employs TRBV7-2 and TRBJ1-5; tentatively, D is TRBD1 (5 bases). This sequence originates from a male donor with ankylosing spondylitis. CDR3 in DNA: TGTGCCAGCAGCTTAGCGTCGACAGTTAGCAATCAGCCCCAGCATTTT. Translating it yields CASSLASTVSNQPQHF. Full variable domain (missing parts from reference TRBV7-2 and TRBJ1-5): GAGVSQSPSNKVTEKGKDVELRCDPISGHTALYWYRQSLGQGLEFLIYFQGNSAPDKSGLPSDRFSAERTGGSVSTLTIQRTQQEDSAVYLCASSLASTVSNQPQHFGDGTRLSIL.